What follows is one T cell receptor (beta chain) and its context. In germline, CDR1 is SGHTA, CDR2 FQGNSA. Trimming left V 2 bases short and J 5 bases short, with 15 bases between. This CDR3 comprises 15 residues. PCR employed 60 Vbeta and 13 Jbeta primers. TCRdb's copy holds only in-frame clones and misses some; the assay was immunoSEQ multiplex PCR. The sample lists approximately 220,000 clones; around 80% were seen once. The data stem from a study of cytomegalovirus exposure and HLA in healthy donors. The rearrangement joins TRBV7-2 to TRBJ2-5, with no clear D. This TCR was sampled from a man between 40 and 49 years old in good health and CMV-seropositive. The specimen was PBMCs. The CDR3 sequence is CASSLYPDSRETQYF. Here the CDR3 DNA reads TGTGCCAGCAGCTTATACCCCGATAGCCGTGAGACCCAGTACTTC.